The 9 T cell receptor beta chains listed next were all sequenced from one sample in a study of blood T cell repertoires in COVID-19. Only in-frame clones appear in the TCRdb table, and some are missing; sequencing was by immunoSEQ multiplex PCR. The table records 400,000 to 500,000 clones, around nine tenths of them present only once. Source material: PBMCs or T cells enriched from blood (not recorded which). The receptors were sampled from a woman between 40 and 50 years old who had recovered from COVID-19.

This sequence joins TRBV9 and TRBJ2-3; D unclear. Trimming shortened V by 0 bases and J by 2 bases, and 10 bases separated the two germline ends. The CDR3 is 15 residues long. The germline V gene encodes CDR1 SGDLS and CDR2 YYNGEE. CDR3 sequence reads: CASSVAAGNTDTQYF. CDR3 sequence (DNA): TGTGCCAGCAGCGTAGCAGCAGGAAACACAGATACGCAGTATTTT.

CDR3 DNA: TGTGCCAGCAGCCGAGGACTGACTAATGTGTACGAGCAGTACTTC. Its translation is CASSRGLTNVYEQYF. This sequence joins TRBV2 and TRBJ2-7, with D possibly matching TRBD2 (5 bases). Deletions cut 6 bases from V and 4 bases from J, with 19 bases between. CDR1 is SNHLY and CDR2 is FYNNEI in the germline V gene. The CDR3 runs to 15 residues. Full variable domain (remainder filled in from reference TRBV2 and TRBJ2-7): EPEVTQTPSHQVTQMGQEVILRCVPISNHLYFYWYRQILGQKVEFLVSFYNNEISEKSEIFDDQFSVERPDGSNFTLKIRSTKLEDSAMYFCASSRGLTNVYEQYFGPGTRLTVT.

Here the CDR3 reads CASSVNTNEKLFF. The CDR3 DNA follows: TGTGCCAGCAGCGTCAATACTAATGAAAAACTGTTTTTT. V and J are TRBV7-9 and TRBJ1-4; D is undetermined. This CDR3 contains 13 residues. V was shortened by 5 bases and J by 2 bases, with 6 bases between the two germline ends. Germline values: CDR1 SEHNR, CDR2 FQNEAQ (reference sequence).

This clone was observed once. This CDR3 is CATSKGQFISGANVLTF. The CDR3, as DNA: TGTGCCACCAGCAAGGGACAGTTTATCTCTGGGGCCAACGTCCTGACTTTC. The chain has TRBV24-1 and TRBJ2-6; 7 bases map to TRBD1. CDR1 KGHDR and CDR2 SFDVKD come from the germline V gene. V shed 7 bases and J 0 bases; nucleotides not matched to a gene: 8. This CDR3 has 17 residues.

The V gene is TRBV7-2, the J gene TRBJ2-7; 7 bases align to TRBD1. The CDR3 consists of 14 residues. Germline CDR1 SGHTA, CDR2 FQGNSA. Trimming removed 4 bases from V and 3 bases from J; junction bases left unmatched: 6. The CDR3 is CASSSQGSGYEQYF. The CDR3, as DNA: TGTGCCAGCAGCTCACAGGGGTCAGGCTACGAGCAGTACTTC.

The chain has TRBV4-3 and TRBJ1-4, with 9 positions matching TRBD1. Trimming at V came to 3 bases and at J to 7 bases, leaving 6 bases not matched to a gene. Germline V CDR1 and CDR2: LGHNA, YSLEER. The CDR3 totals 15 residues. CDR3: CASSQGTGIAEKLFF. The CDR3 DNA reads as TGCGCCAGCAGCCAGGGGACAGGGATAGCTGAAAAACTGTTTTTT.

This chain's CDR3 is CASSPGTAPYNEQFF. CDR3 bases: TGTGCCAGCTCACCTGGGACAGCCCCCTACAATGAGCAGTTCTTC. V usage is TRBV18 and J usage is TRBJ2-1, with 7 bases that match TRBD1. The junction had 4 bases not matched to a gene; V was cut back by 3 bases and J by 2 bases. Germline CDR1 is KGHSH and CDR2 is LQKENI. The CDR3 is 15 residues long.

The rearrangement uses TRBV6-5 and TRBJ1-3, with D hard to call. CDR1 and CDR2 from the germline V gene are MNHEY and SVGAGI. The CDR3 is 16 residues long. Trimming removed 4 bases from V and 4 bases from J, with 17 bases in between. The CDR3 reads CASSSFRSPRGNTIYF. CDR3 sequence (DNA): TGTGCCAGCAGTTCCTTCCGTTCCCCTAGGGGAAACACCATATATTTT.

The chain couples TRBV5-1 to TRBJ2-7; maybe TRBD2 (6 bases). In germline, CDR1 is SGHRS, CDR2 YFSETQ. Trimming shortened V by 0 bases and J by 0 bases, and 16 bases separated the two germline ends. The CDR3 length is 17 residues. The CDR3, as DNA: TGCGCCAGCAGCTTGGGGGTCTGGGAGGCCCTCTCCTACGAGCAGTACTTC. It yields the protein CASSLGVWEALSYEQYF.